This T cell receptor (beta chain) was sequenced for a study of cytomegalovirus exposure and HLA in healthy donors. Overall study context: There were tens of millions of unique TCRs (from HLA-typed donors) in an early data release.

Whole-study findings and limits: Versus the approximately 700-donor mean, an Asian-associated ancestry cluster reportedly showed fewer N-insertions in a later analysis. Exclusion applied to some V segments, including TRBV6-2 and TRBV6-3, as they were indistinguishable.

The CDR3 totals 12 residues. V lost 6 bases and J lost 8; bases outside the gene matches: 2. The germline V gene encodes CDR1 SEHNR and CDR2 FQNEAQ (reference sequence). It was with 60 Vbeta and 13 Jbeta primers that the PCR ran. Some clones are missing from TCRdb's copy, which holds only in-frame ones; the method was immunoSEQ multiplex PCR. Among about 210,000 clones listed, about 80% were seen once. In regard to this clone: Its matching antigen is unknown.

Sequenced sample: PBMCs. This TCR was sampled from a man aged 40-55 years in good health and CMV-seropositive. The chain combines TRBV7-9 with TRBJ2-1; TRBD2 matches 9 bases. CDR3 loop: CASSGTSYEQFF. CDR3 in DNA: TGTGCCAGCAGTGGGACTAGCTATGAGCAGTTCTTC. The whole variable domain, filled in from reference TRBV7-9 and TRBJ2-1, reads DTGVSQNPRHKITKRGQNVTFRCDPISEHNRLYWYRQTLGQGPEFLTYFQNEAQLEKSRLLSDRFSAERPKGSFSTLEIQRTEQGDSAMYLCASSGTSYEQFFGPGTRLTVL.